This T cell receptor beta chain was captured by sequencing in a study of spatial heterogeneity in lung cancer. The table lists this clonotype with many counts. What it binds is not known. A unique molecular identifier was attached to every TCR cDNA molecule. Using its own MiXCR run on the 5' RACE reads, TCRdb lists one record per CDR3 protein. The sample holds about 95,000 distinct CDR3 sequences, 7.5% to 10% seen once. Germline lookup yields CDR1 DFQATT and CDR2 SNEGSKA (reference sequence). The CDR3 totals 15 residues. Trimming removed 1 base at V and 1 base at J, with 13 bases between. Regarding time point: sample taken at primary tumor resection. No cells were sorted before sequencing. The whole RNA sequenced was extracted from tumor, nontumor lung or frozen PBMC. Donors were 72 untreated early-stage non-small cell lung cancer patients. Study outcomes and limitations: Ubiquitous expanded tumor TCRs were seen in blood more at resection than at follow-up.

The specimen comprised PBMCs, sampled at surgery. The chain couples TRBV20-1 to TRBJ1-1; no clear D gene. The clonotype originates from a male donor with early-stage non-small cell lung cancer. The CDR3 loop is CSARASVNRNTEAFF. As DNA, the CDR3 is TGCAGTGCTAGAGCGTCCGTGAACAGGAACACTGAAGCTTTCTTT.